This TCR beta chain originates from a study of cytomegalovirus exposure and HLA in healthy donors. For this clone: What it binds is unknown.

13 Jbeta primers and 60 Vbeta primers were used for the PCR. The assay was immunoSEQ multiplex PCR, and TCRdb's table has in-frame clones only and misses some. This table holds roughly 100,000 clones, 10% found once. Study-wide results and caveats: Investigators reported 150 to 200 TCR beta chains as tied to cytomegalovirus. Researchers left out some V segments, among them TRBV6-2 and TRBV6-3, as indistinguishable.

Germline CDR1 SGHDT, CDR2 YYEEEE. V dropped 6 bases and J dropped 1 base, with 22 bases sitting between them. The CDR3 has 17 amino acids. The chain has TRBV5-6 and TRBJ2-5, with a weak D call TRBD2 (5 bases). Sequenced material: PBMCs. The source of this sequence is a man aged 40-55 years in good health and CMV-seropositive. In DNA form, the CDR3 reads TGTGCCAGCAACCACGGGCTCCTCGTAGGAGGCCAAGAGACCCAGTACTTC. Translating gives CASNHGLLVGGQETQYF.